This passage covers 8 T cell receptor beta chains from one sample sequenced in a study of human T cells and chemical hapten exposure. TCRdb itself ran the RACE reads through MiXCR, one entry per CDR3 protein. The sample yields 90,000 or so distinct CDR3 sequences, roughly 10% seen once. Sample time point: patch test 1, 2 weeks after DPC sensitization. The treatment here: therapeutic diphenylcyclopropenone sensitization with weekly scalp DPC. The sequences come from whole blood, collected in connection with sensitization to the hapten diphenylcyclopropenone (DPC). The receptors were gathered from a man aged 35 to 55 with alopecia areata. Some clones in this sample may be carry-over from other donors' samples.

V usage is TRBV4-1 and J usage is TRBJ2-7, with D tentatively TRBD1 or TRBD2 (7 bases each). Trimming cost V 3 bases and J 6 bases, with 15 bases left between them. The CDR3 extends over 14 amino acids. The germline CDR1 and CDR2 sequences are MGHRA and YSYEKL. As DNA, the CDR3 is TGCGCCAGCAGCCAGGGGGGCAGGGGGGGCGAGCAGTACGTC. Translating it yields CASSQGGRGGEQYV.

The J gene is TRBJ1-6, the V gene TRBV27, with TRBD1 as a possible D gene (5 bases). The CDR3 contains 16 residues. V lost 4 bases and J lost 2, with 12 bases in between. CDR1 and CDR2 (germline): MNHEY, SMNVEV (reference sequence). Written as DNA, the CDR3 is TGTGCCAGCAGTTCACCGGGACGGGCCTATAATTCACCCCTCCACTTT. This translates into CASSSPGRAYNSPLHF.

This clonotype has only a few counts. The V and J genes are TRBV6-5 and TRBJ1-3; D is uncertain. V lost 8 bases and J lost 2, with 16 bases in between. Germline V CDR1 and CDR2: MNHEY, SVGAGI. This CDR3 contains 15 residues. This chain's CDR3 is CASEPGRTAGNTIYF. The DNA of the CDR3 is TGTGCCAGCGAACCCGGCCGAACCGCTGGAAACACCATATATTTT.

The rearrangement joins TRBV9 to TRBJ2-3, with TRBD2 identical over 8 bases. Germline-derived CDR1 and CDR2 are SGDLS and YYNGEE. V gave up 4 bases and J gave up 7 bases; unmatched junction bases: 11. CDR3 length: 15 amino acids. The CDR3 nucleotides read TGTGCCAGCAGCCTCCCCAGCGGGAGTCCCCATACGCAGTATTTT. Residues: CASSLPSGSPHTQYF.

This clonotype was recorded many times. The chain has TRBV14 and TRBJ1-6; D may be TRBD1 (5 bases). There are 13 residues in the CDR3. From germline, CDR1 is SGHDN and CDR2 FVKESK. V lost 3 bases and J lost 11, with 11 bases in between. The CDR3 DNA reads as TGTGCCAGCAGCCAGGCCTTGGGGGCACCCCTCCACTTT. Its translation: CASSQALGAPLHF.

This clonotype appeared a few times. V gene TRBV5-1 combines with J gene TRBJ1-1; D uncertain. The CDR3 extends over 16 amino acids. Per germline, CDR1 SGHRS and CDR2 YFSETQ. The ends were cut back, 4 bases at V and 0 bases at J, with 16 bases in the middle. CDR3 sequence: CASSPQVGAMNTEAFF. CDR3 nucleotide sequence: TGCGCCAGCAGCCCACAAGTTGGAGCTATGAACACTGAAGCTTTCTTT.

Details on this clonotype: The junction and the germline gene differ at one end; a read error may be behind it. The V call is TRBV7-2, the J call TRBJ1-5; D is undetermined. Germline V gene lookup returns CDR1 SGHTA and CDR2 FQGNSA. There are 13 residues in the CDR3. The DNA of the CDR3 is TGTGCCAGCAGCGATAGGGTCAATCAGCCCCAGAATTTT. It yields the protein CASSDRVNQPQNF.

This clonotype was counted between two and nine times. CDR3 nucleotide sequence: TGCAGTGCTAGAGACCGCTGGATCGAGGGAGACGTTAACTATGGCTACACCTTC. This gives the protein CSARDRWIEGDVNYGYTF. The chain combines TRBV20-1 with TRBJ1-2; D unclear. V gave up 0 bases and J gave up 1 base, with 21 bases separating them. Germline CDR1 and CDR2: DFQATT and SNEGSKA (reference sequence). The CDR3 runs to 18 residues.